The 8 T cell receptor beta chains below were found in one sample sequenced in a study of blood T cell repertoires in COVID-19. Some clones are missing from TCRdb's copy, which holds only in-frame ones; the method was immunoSEQ multiplex PCR. Among 100,000 to 150,000 clones listed, around 89% were seen once. Specimen: peripheral blood. Source of these receptors: a man aged 55 to 70 with COVID-19, enrolled during active disease.

The chain combines TRBV4-2 with TRBJ1-6, with D tentatively TRBD1 (5 bases). The CDR3 extends over 16 amino acids. V lost 0 bases, J lost 7 bases, and 13 bases lay in between. Germline CDR1 is LGHNA and CDR2 is YNFKEQ. The CDR3 DNA is TGTGCCAGCAGCCAAGAAAGTCAGGGCTCCAATTCACCCCTCCACTTT. Its protein is CASSQESQGSNSPLHF.

The chain carries TRBV3-1 (or the pseudogene TRBV3-2) and TRBJ2-3; 9 nucleotides match TRBD1. Germline CDR1 is LGHDT and CDR2 is YNNKEL (reference sequence). V dropped 4 bases and J dropped 5; count of bases not matched to a gene: 7. The CDR3 runs 15 residues. CDR3 coding DNA: TGTGCCAGCAGCCTTCGACAGGGGGGGATAGATACGCAGTATTTT. Its protein is CASSLRQGGIDTQYF.

V and J are TRBV24-1 and TRBJ2-3; TRBD1 matches at 7 bases. Trimming cost V 4 bases and J 4 bases; bases outside gene matches: 10. This CDR3 spans 16 amino acids. Germline CDR1 is KGHDR and CDR2 is SFDVKD. The CDR3: CATSEPDRFGSDTQYF. The CDR3 bases are TGTGCCACCAGTGAGCCGGACAGGTTCGGGTCAGATACGCAGTATTTT.

The rearrangement joins TRBV6-6 to TRBJ2-7; D gene ambiguous. The ends were cut back, 5 bases at V and 4 bases at J, with 6 bases in the middle. Germline V gene lookup returns CDR1 MNHNY and CDR2 SVGAGI (reference sequence). The CDR3 is 11 amino acids. CDR3 bases: TGTGCCAGCAGTCCACTATACGAGCAGTACTTC. Its translation is CASSPLYEQYF.

J is TRBJ2-5 and V is TRBV24-1, with TRBD2 matching 12 bases. The CDR3 is 15 amino acids. V lost 4 bases to trimming and J lost 5 bases; unmatched junction nucleotides: 4. Germline V gene data show CDR1 as KGHDR and CDR2 as SFDVKD. The CDR3 region is CATSDTTSGGETQYF. The CDR3 DNA reads as TGTGCCACCAGTGACACGACTAGCGGGGGTGAGACCCAGTACTTC.

The V gene is TRBV19, the J gene TRBJ1-5, with TRBD1 identical over 8 bases. The CDR3 totals 17 residues. With V trimmed by 2 bases and J by 4 bases, 10 bases remained unmatched. Germline-derived CDR1 and CDR2 are LNHDA and SQIVND (reference sequence). The CDR3 sequence: CASSIFPGQGWNQPQHF. For the CDR3, the DNA is TGTGCCAGTAGTATATTCCCCGGACAGGGTTGGAATCAGCCCCAGCATTTT.

The rearrangement links TRBV10-2 to TRBJ2-2; a weak D match, TRBD2 (5 bases). The V and J ends lost 3 bases and 4 bases respectively, with 9 bases between them. CDR3 size: 14 residues. Per the germline V gene, CDR1 is WSHSY and CDR2 is SAAADI. CDR3 protein: CASSEAGGTGELFF. CDR3 sequence (DNA): TGCGCCAGCAGTGAAGCCGGAGGCACCGGGGAGCTGTTTTTT.

The J gene is TRBJ1-5, the V gene TRBV5-1; 9 bases agree with TRBD1. The CDR3 covers 16 residues. V shed 0 bases, J shed 4 bases, and the junction held 5 bases outside the gene matches. Per germline, CDR1 SGHRS and CDR2 YFSETQ. CDR3 region: CASSLGGTGSNQPQHF. The CDR3 nucleotides read TGCGCCAGCAGCTTGGGGGGGACAGGGTCAAATCAGCCCCAGCATTTT.